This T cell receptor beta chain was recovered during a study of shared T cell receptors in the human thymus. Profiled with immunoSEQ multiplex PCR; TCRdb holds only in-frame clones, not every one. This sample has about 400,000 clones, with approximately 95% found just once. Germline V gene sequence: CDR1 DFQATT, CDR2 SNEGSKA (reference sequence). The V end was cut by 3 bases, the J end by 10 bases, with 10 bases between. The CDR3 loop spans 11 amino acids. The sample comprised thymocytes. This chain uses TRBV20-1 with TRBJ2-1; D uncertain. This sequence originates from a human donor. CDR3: CSARGPWEQFF. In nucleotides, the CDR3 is TGCAGTGCTAGGGGTCCTTGGGAGCAGTTCTTC.